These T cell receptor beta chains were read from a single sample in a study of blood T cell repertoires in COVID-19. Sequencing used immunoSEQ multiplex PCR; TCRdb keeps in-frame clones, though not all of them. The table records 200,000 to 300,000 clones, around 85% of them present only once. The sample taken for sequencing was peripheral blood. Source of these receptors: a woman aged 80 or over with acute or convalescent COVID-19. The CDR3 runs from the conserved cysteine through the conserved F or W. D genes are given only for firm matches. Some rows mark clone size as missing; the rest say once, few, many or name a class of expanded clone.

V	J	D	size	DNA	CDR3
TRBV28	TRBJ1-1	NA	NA	TGTGCCAGCACTTATATGAACACTGAAGCTTTCTTT	CASTYMNTEAFF
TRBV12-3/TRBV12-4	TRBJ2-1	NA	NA	TGTGCCAGCAGTAAAAGACTAACGAATGAGCAGTTCTTC	CASSKRLTNEQFF
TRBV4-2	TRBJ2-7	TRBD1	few	TGTGCCAGCAGCCCGGACAGGGGGGCCTACGAGCAGTACTTC	CASSPDRGAYEQYF
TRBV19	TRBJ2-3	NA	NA	TGTGCCACCCGCGGTCAGGGTTCAGATACGCAGTATTTT	CATRGQGSDTQYF
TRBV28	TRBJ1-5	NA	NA	TGTGCCAGCATCCTTAGCGGGGGTCAGCCCCAGCATTTT	CASILSGGQPQHF
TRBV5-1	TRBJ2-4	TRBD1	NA	TGCGCCAGCAGCTTGGCAGACCCCCGACAGGGGCTAAACATTCAGTACTTC	CASSLADPRQGLNIQYF
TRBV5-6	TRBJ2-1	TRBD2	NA	TGTGCCAGCAGCCCCGGACTAGCGGGGGGGCTTGAGCAGTTCTTC	CASSPGLAGGLEQFF
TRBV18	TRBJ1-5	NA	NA	TGTGCCAGCTCACCGGCCGGACAGAGTCAGCCCCAGCATTTT	CASSPAGQSQPQHF
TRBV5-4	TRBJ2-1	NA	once	TGTGCCAGCAGCTTGGAGGGGGGGACCTCCTACAATGAGCAGTTCTTC	CASSLEGGTSYNEQFF
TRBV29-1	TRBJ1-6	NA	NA	TGCAGCGTTGGTCCCGTCGCCAGGGATGCAGGTTCACCCCTCCACTTT	CSVGPVARDAGSPLHF
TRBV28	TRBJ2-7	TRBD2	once	TGTGCCAGCAGCCTAGCGGGGGGCAACGAGCAGTACTTC	CASSLAGGNEQYF
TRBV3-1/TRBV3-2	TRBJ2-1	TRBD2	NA	TGTGCCAGCAGCCTTACTAGCGGGGGGGCAGGGGATGAGCAGTTCTTC	CASSLTSGGAGDEQFF
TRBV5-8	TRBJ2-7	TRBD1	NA	TGTGCCAGCGCTAAAAGCCAGGGGGCAGTTGGGCTCGCGGAGCAGTACTTC	CASAKSQGAVGLAEQYF
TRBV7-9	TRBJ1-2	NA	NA	TGTGCCAGCAGCTTAAGTCTAACTAACTATGGCTACACCTTC	CASSLSLTNYGYTF
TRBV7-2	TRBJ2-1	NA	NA	TGTGCCAGCAAGGTGCGGAGTGAGCAGTTCTTC	CASKVRSEQFF
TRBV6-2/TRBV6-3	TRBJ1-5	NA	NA	TGTGCCAGCAGTCATAGGGGCCAAAAGCCCCAGCATTTT	CASSHRGQKPQHF
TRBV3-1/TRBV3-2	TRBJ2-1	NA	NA	TGTGCCAGCAGCCGGGGGCCGGGGGAGCAGTTCTTC	CASSRGPGEQFF